This TCR beta chain comes out of a study of shared clonotypes between healthy human individuals (dated by TCRdb to the early 2020s). In terms of the full investigation: Two women and three men aged 18 to 49 years were included in the cohort. For each donor, CD4 naive and CD4 memory were each run on three plates, CD8 naive on two plates, and CD8 memory on one plate. To estimate repertoire size and how much clonotypes are shared between individuals, the study performed deep sequencing of blood TCR repertoires from roughly five healthy adults. Different laboratories and diverse techniques were used to prepare libraries and sequence TCR repertoires, to increase sequencing depth and limit assay-specific biases. Each donor's leukapheresis produced roughly between roughly 0.9 and 8.9 billion PBMCs. Broader findings and caveats from the paper: Higher generation probabilities were observed for clonotypes shared by all four sorted-subset donors than for non-shared clonotypes. Sharing across a handful of donors was observed for roughly 5% of naive CD4, 3.5% of naive CD8, roughly 2.4% of memory CD4, and roughly 0.4% of memory CD8 clonotypes. Sampling was restricted to blood, and TCR repertoires in tissue are likely to differ from TCR repertoires in blood. Even with the large sequencing depth, rarefaction of the sorted-subset datasets indicated that sequencing was incomplete. The genetic and exposure-history diversity represented was limited by the small number of donors. Naive subsets generally had larger estimated clonotype richness than memory subsets. Pairwise subsampling indicated that sequencing depth was expected to affect the degree of clonotype sharing among donors.

Of note for this clone: The target of this receptor is not known. No base-level quality is on record; no much larger clone is a single base apart.

TCR CDR3 regions were amplified from genomic DNA by multiplex PCR using the deep immunoSEQ assay. Extracted genomic DNA from each cell subset was distributed evenly across all wells of several immunoSEQ 96-well plates, and each plate was treated as a replicate. For sorted subsets, approximately 210 ng of genomic DNA, equivalent to 25,000 to 35,000 T cell genomes, went into each replicate PCR. Purified libraries were measured with a Qubit 3.0 fluorometer, size-checked on a Bioanalyzer 2100, and measured again with the KAPA Library Quantification kit. A separate single-read 150-cycle Illumina NextSeq 550 flow cell was used to sequence each immunoSEQ 96-well plate. For the original study's pipeline: Because only junctional sequences without quality scores were contained in the immunoSEQ output, filtering matching that applied to full-length reads could not be performed. To assign V/J genes and CDR3, sequences were annotated using PyIR, a Python wrapper for IgBLAST v1.9, with IMGT germline references. Any read was removed if the V/J assignment was weak (E-value above 1e-6), the CDR3 was missing, or the read contained stop codons, out-of-frame junctions, or ambiguous translated residues. V3J clonotypes were defined by identical inferred V gene, J gene, and CDR3 amino acid sequence. To compute the percentage overlap between repertoires, the number of shared unique clonotypes was divided by the size of the smaller repertoire. Repertoire richness was assessed with RTK rarefaction, the Chao1 estimator, and Recon v2.1 estimates of unobserved clonotypes. For all TCRbeta clonotypes obtained by the gDNA method from a few donors, generation probabilities were computed with OLGA. TCRdb provides this immuneACCESS table in a form limited to in-frame rearrangements. Some clones are lacking; in checked studies, under half of them reflect an unresolved V gene, and why the rest are absent is not known. V and J calls and clone size follow that table, whereas D and trimming were derived from the DNA. The sample data list about 2,200,000 clones, and roughly 91% of these were observed just once. More than 1.5% of the sample belongs to the ten largest clones.

The germline V gene encodes CDR1 LGHNA and CDR2 YNFKEQ. Measured from the cysteine to the phenylalanine, the CDR3 is 19 residues long. Kept here is only the CDR3 DNA, which spans 57 bases and is read in frame from base 1. Here V drops 3 bases and J drops 6 bases, and the junction holds 20 bases not matched to any gene. CD8 naive samples were obtained by positive selection for CCR7 among CD45RO-negative cells, yielding a CD45RA+CCR7+ population from which TemRA cells were excluded. The donors were healthy, HIV-negative adults with no recently reported acute infections or vaccinations. Every donor was a Caucasian adult living in Nashville, Tennessee, USA. Blood was obtained by leukapheresis, after which PBMCs were separated by Ficoll-Histopaque density gradient centrifugation and cryopreserved in liquid nitrogen vapor phase. Purity and quantity of every magnetically sorted T cell population were checked by analytical flow cytometry. From each sorted fraction, genomic DNA was isolated and quantified by UV absorbance on a Nanodrop 2000c.

The sample was naive CD8+ T cells from PBMCs. The cell subset or site label, as the study defines it: CD45RA+CCR7+. This TCR was recovered from a man younger than 35 in good health. Some clones in this sample may be carry-over from other donors' samples. The rearranged chain carries TRBV4-2 and TRBJ2-1; 7 bases in the junction line up with TRBD2. The CDR3 protein: CASSQEIVGGSFEVNEQFF. The nucleotide sequence is given as TGTGCCAGCAGCCAGGAGATTGTAGGCGGGAGCTTTGAGGTCAATGAGCAGTTCTTC.